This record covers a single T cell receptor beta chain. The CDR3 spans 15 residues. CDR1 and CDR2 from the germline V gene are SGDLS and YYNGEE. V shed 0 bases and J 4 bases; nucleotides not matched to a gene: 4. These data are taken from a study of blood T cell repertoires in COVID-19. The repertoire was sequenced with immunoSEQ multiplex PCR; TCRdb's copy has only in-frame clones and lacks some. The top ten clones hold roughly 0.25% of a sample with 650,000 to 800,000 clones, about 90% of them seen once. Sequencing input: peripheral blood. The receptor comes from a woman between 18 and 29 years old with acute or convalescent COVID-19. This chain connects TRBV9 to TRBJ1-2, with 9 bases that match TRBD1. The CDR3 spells CASSVAGTGPYGYTF. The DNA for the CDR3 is TGTGCCAGCAGCGTAGCGGGGACAGGGCCCTATGGCTACACCTTC.